The 2 T cell receptor beta chains reported below all come from one sample, sequenced in a study of blood T cell repertoires in COVID-19. Only in-frame clones appear in the TCRdb table, and some are missing; sequencing was by immunoSEQ multiplex PCR. The sample records about 99,000 clones, about four fifths being singletons. Sequencing used peripheral blood. These TCRs come from an elderly woman with active or convalescent COVID-19.

V gene TRBV6-5 combines with J gene TRBJ2-5, with 7 positions matching TRBD2. This CDR3 comprises 15 residues. The V gene end was trimmed by 6 bases and the J gene end by 0 bases; junction bases not matched to a gene: 7. From germline, CDR1 is MNHEY and CDR2 SVGAGI. In DNA, the CDR3 is TGTGCCAGCAGACCGACCCTAGCGGACCAAGAGACCCAGTACTTC. It encodes CASRPTLADQETQYF.

Only one count was recorded for this clone. The rearrangement uses TRBV7-9 and TRBJ2-5, with 13 bases identical to TRBD2. Germline CDR1 is SEHNR and CDR2 is FQNEAQ (reference sequence). CDR3 length: 18 amino acids. With 5 bases clipped from V and 1 base from J, the junction kept 10 bases outside the gene matches. The CDR3 loop is CASSPRTSGREPQETQYF. The CDR3 DNA is TGTGCCAGCAGCCCTCGGACTAGCGGGAGAGAGCCCCAAGAGACCCAGTACTTC.